The clone carrying this T cell receptor (beta chain) has more than one count but fewer than ten. The entry originates in a study of response to subunit inactivated influenza vaccine. TCRdb redid the calling of the RT-PCR reads with MiXCR, one entry per CDR3 protein. The sample carries hundreds of thousands of distinct CDR3 sequences, around 14% recorded once. The source material was PBMCs from blood, sampled roughly 12 days after vaccination. The TCR comes from a man aged 45-60 years who received an inactivated influenza vaccine.

Here the CDR3 reads CSAPVGRTSTDTQYF. CDR3 bases: TGCAGTGCCCCCGTCGGGCGGACTAGCACAGATACGCAGTATTTT. V gene TRBV20-1 combines with J gene TRBJ2-3, with D perhaps matching TRBD2 (5 bases). The V gene lost 6 bases and the J gene lost 0 bases, with 16 bases spanning the gap. The CDR3 contains 15 residues. Germline values: CDR1 DFQATT, CDR2 SNEGSKA (reference sequence).